The 16 T cell receptor beta chains in this list originate from one sample, sequenced in a study of T cell responses to AZD1222 COVID-19 vaccine. Clones were read by immunoSEQ multiplex PCR, and TCRdb kept only the in-frame ones, dropping some. The table has over 100,000 clones, less than 90% seen once. Material: peripheral blood, obtained on day 0 of AZD1222 vaccination. The receptors originated from an adult in good health.

V usage is TRBV7-8 and J usage is TRBJ2-7; maybe TRBD2 (5 bases). Trimming took off 0 bases at V and 2 bases at J, with 17 bases between the two ends. Germline CDR1 SGHVS, CDR2 FQNEAQ. This CDR3 region has 17 residues. The DNA for the CDR3 is TGTGCCAGCAGCTTAGCGGCTAGCCAGCTCATTACCTACGAGCAGTACTTC. It yields the protein CASSLAASQLITYEQYF.

The sample holds a few counts of this clone. The chain links TRBV10-3 to TRBJ1-3; D may be TRBD1 (6 bases). The CDR3 is 18 amino acids. V was pared by 6 bases and J by 0 bases, with 21 bases between. From germline, CDR1 is ENHRY and CDR2 SYGVKD. CDR3 coding DNA: TGTGCCATCAGCCCTTTAGACAGGATCTCAAGCTCTGGAAACACCATATATTTT. Amino acids: CAISPLDRISSSGNTIYF.

This chain joins TRBV18 and TRBJ2-7; D is undetermined. V shed 3 bases and J shed 2 bases, with 14 bases lying between them. Germline CDR1 is KGHSH and CDR2 is LQKENI. This CDR3 spans 15 amino acids. The CDR3 bases are TGTGCCAGCTCACCGTCTCTGTCCGGTGCCTACGAGCAGTACTTC. This translates into CASSPSLSGAYEQYF.

The genes are TRBV7-8 and TRBJ2-1; the match to TRBD1 covers 9 bases. The CDR3 totals 15 residues. Unmatched junction bases numbered 6, after V lost 3 bases and J lost 6 bases. The germline V gene has CDR1 SGHVS and CDR2 FQNEAQ. CDR3 coding DNA: TGTGCCAGCAGCTTGACAGGGGGGGACCTCAATGAGCAGTTCTTC. This gives the protein CASSLTGGDLNEQFF.

V usage is TRBV14 and J usage is TRBJ2-7, with D tentatively TRBD1 (5 bases). There are 16 residues in the CDR3. CDR1 and CDR2 from the germline V gene are SGHDN and FVKESK. The germline V and J ends were trimmed by 0 bases and 5 bases, with 17 bases remaining between them. CDR3 DNA: TGTGCCAGCAGCCAAGAAAGGACACGAGTCTGGCACGAGCAGTACTTC. Amino acid sequence: CASSQERTRVWHEQYF.

V and J are TRBV2 and TRBJ1-1; 9 nucleotides align to TRBD1. V shed 5 bases and J 9 bases; nucleotides not matched to a gene: 10. The germline gives CDR1 SNHLY, CDR2 FYNNEI. The CDR3 has 14 amino acids. The CDR3 nucleotides are TGTGCCAGCAGTCCAACAGGGGGCCTATCAAAAGCTTTCTTT. Amino acid sequence: CASSPTGGLSKAFF.

This clone has a single count. The rearrangement joins TRBV18 to TRBJ2-1; no clear D gene. Germline V gene lookup returns CDR1 KGHSH and CDR2 LQKENI. The length of the CDR3 is 15 residues. V lost 1 base, J lost 8 bases, and 15 bases lay in between. The CDR3 spells CASSPLGQNVDEQFF. The CDR3 DNA sequence: TGTGCCAGCTCACCACTTGGGCAGAATGTAGATGAGCAGTTCTTC.

This sequence joins TRBV7-9 and TRBJ2-7; 10 bases are shared with TRBD2. The CDR3 covers 16 residues. After removal of 5 bases from V and 2 bases from J, the junction contained 9 bases not matched to a gene. Looked up from germline, CDR1 is SEHNR and CDR2 is FQNEAQ (reference sequence). CDR3 DNA: TGTGCCAGCAGCCCGAACCCCCTAGCGGGGGCCTACGAGCAGTACTTC. This encodes CASSPNPLAGAYEQYF.

This chain joins TRBV20-1 and TRBJ2-1; D not resolved. Trimming shortened V by 6 bases and J by 7 bases, and 10 bases separated the two germline ends. The germline V gene encodes CDR1 DFQATT and CDR2 SNEGSKA (reference sequence). The CDR3 has 11 residues. The CDR3 nucleotides are TGCAGTGCGACTCGAAGGAATGAGCAGTTCTTC. It is translated as CSATRRNEQFF.

The chain carries TRBV3-1 (or the pseudogene TRBV3-2) and TRBJ1-5; no reliable D call. Germline values: CDR1 LGHDT, CDR2 YNNKEL (reference sequence). Deletions cut 4 bases from V and 1 base from J, with 11 bases between. The CDR3 has 15 residues. CDR3: CASSPDPFSNQPQHF. CDR3 nucleotides: TGTGCCAGCAGCCCGGACCCCTTCAGCAATCAGCCCCAGCATTTT.

This chain joins TRBV5-8 and TRBJ1-5; TRBD1 matches at 7 bases. The CDR3 totals 16 residues. Germline V gene data show CDR1 as SGHTS and CDR2 as YDEGEE. The ends lost 3 bases at V and 0 bases at J; junction bases unmatched: 6. The CDR3 sequence is CASSSGQPNSNQPQHF. The CDR3 region has the DNA TGTGCCAGCAGCTCGGGACAGCCTAATAGCAATCAGCCCCAGCATTTT.

Comment on this clone: Other DNA sequences within the sample encode an identical CDR3. The rearrangement links TRBV2 to TRBJ1-5, with a possible D match to TRBD1 (5 bases). Per germline, CDR1 SNHLY and CDR2 FYNNEI. This CDR3 has 15 residues. Trimming cost V 1 base and J 4 bases, with 11 bases left between them. The CDR3 DNA reads as TGTGCCAGCAGTGAAGATTGGGGCAGTAATCAGCCCCAGCATTTT. As protein: CASSEDWGSNQPQHF.

The V call is TRBV27, the J call TRBJ2-5, with 8 bases that match TRBD1. Germline V lookup: CDR1 MNHEY, CDR2 SMNVEV (reference sequence). Trimming at V came to 2 bases and at J to 1 base, leaving 6 bases not matched to a gene. This CDR3 comprises 16 residues. The CDR3 here is CASSLPRDRRQETQYF. The CDR3 DNA is TGTGCCAGCAGTTTACCAAGGGACAGGCGCCAAGAGACCCAGTACTTC.

The chain employs TRBV28 and TRBJ2-1, with 8 positions matching TRBD2. The trim removed 6 bases at V and 10 bases at J, leaving 11 bases unmatched. The CDR3 spans 14 residues. Germline-derived CDR1 and CDR2 are MDHEN and SYDVKM. CDR3 loop: CASSFLPRGGEQFF. CDR3 in DNA: TGTGCCAGCAGCTTTCTCCCCCGGGGGGGGGAGCAGTTCTTC.

The chain recombines TRBV5-1 with TRBJ2-2; 8 positions agree with TRBD1. V was pared by 6 bases and J by 2 bases, with 12 bases of the junction left unmatched. From germline, CDR1 is SGHRS and CDR2 YFSETQ. This CDR3 region has 17 residues. DNA of the CDR3: TGCGCCAGCAACATCCACCGGGGGACAGGCAACACCGGGGAGCTGTTTTTT. Encoded protein: CASNIHRGTGNTGELFF.

The chain couples TRBV19 to TRBJ2-3; D possibly corresponds to TRBD1 (6 bases). Trimming took 6 bases from V and 9 from J, leaving 16 bases between them. CDR1 and CDR2 (germline): LNHDA, SQIVND (reference sequence). The CDR3 runs 13 residues. CDR3 sequence (DNA): TGTGCCAGTAGGGCTCACAGGGACACCACGCAGTATTTT. Protein: CASRAHRDTTQYF.